The entry below describes one T cell receptor (beta chain). Its target antigen remains unknown. Per-base quality was not reported, and no clone a single base away is much larger than it. This sample was included in a study of human thymus T cells (dated by TCRdb to the early 2020s). For the wider study: The study characterized TCR alpha and beta repertoires from about 8 infant thymus samples and a few related peripheral blood samples. Donor ages ranging from about 7 to 250 days were recorded, and 5 to 7 male and a couple of female infants were included in the cohort.

Using the immunoSEQ multiplex PCR assay, the TCRB and TCRAD loci were amplified from a standardized quantity of quality-controlled genomic DNA. Amplicons spanned the V(D)J region at a length sufficient to cover the CDR3 and identify V and J genes. Through the commercial immunoSEQ service, the amplicons were sequenced on an Illumina platform. From the authors' description of their analysis: Primer bias and sequencing errors were corrected as previously described, and TCRAD and TCRB were defined on the basis of the IMGT database. Analysis of the repertoires was done with immunoSEQ Analyzer 3.0 and VDJTools and included basic statistics, V/J segment usage, diversity estimates, rarefaction and pairwise overlap. Diversity was estimated using the Chao1, ChaoE, Efron-Thisted, Shannon and inverse Simpson indices, and was also estimated on datasets down-sampled to the size of the smallest sample. Repertoire overlap used strict matching of CDR3 nucleotide sequence, V gene and J gene, with Jaccard-based multidimensional scaling clustering. The table comes from immuneACCESS by way of TCRdb, which keeps in-frame sequences with V and J called. Part of the clones is missing from these tables; in studies checked, under half for an unresolved V gene and the rest for unknown reasons. V, J and clone size derive from that table, while D and trimming were established from the DNA sequence. Present in this sample are fewer than 85,000 clones, 85% to 95% of which were seen just once. The ten largest make up around 0.037% of the sample.

The paper as a whole reports these results and caveats: The related research reported highly overlapping thymic TCR repertoires among unrelated individuals. On average, roughly 800,000 unique TCRB clonotypes were obtained from thymus samples, compared with about 84,000 from blood samples. Biased V and J gene segment usage appeared to be present in both thymic and peripheral blood repertoires.

Thymus tissue was collected as surgical resects that were removed during corrective cardiac surgery. The donors were immunologically healthy infants in Finland who had open corrective cardiac surgery for congenital heart defects. Thymocytes were freed from the tissue by mechanical means and kept at -70 degrees C as pellets of roughly 9-33 million cells. Genomic DNA was extracted from frozen cell pellets with a QIAsymphony instrument. Sequenced material: thymus tissue. This sequence was found in a girl under two years old with a congenital heart defect but otherwise immunologically healthy.

The base sequence is TGCGCCAGCAGCCAGGGGGGCGCGGGGGGCTACACCTTC. The resulting protein is CASSQGGAGGYTF. The chain links TRBV4-3 with TRBJ1-2, with TRBD1 as a weak D call on 6 bases. The junction carries 13 bases between V and J, which are trimmed by 3 bases and 8 bases respectively. The germline V gene encodes CDR1 LGHNA and CDR2 YSLEER. The CDR3 covers 13 residues, taking in both the cysteine and the phenylalanine. Only the CDR3 DNA is retained, 39 bases long and in frame from the first base.